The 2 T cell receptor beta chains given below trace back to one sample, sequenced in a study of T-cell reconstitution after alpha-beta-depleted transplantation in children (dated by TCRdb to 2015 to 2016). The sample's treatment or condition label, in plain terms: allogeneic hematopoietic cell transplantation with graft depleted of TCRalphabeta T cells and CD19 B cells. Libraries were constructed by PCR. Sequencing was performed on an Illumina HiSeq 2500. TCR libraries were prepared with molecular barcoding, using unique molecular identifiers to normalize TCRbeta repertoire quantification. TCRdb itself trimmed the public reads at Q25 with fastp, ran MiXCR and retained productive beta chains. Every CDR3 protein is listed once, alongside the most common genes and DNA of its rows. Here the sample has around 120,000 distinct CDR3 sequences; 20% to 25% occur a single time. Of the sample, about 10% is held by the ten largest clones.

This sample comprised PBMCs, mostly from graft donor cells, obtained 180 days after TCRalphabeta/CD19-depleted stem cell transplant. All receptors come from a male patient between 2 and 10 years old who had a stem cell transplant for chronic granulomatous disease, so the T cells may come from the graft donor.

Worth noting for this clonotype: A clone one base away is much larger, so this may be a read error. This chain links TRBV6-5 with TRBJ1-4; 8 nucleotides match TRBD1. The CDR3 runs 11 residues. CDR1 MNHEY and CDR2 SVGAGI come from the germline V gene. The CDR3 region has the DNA TGTGCCAGCAGTCCCGGACAGGGTTTGCCTTTT. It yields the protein CASSPGQGLPF.

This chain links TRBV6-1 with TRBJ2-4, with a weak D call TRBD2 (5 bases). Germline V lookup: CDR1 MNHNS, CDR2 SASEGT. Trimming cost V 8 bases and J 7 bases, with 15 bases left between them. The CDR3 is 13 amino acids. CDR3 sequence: CASGNGKGNIQYF. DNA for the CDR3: TGTGCCAGCGGAAACGGGAAGGGCAACATTCAGTACTTC.